The rows below give T cell receptor beta chains drawn from one sample of a study of chemoradiotherapy in HPV16-positive cancers. Libraries were prepared by immunoSEQ multiplex PCR; TCRdb keeps only in-frame clonotypes and omits some of them. The table includes 7,000 or so clones, under 90% detected once. Sequencing was performed on tumor tissue, taken from a patient who underwent chemoradiotherapy. The source of these receptors is a human donor with HPV-associated anogenital cancer. CDR3s include the opening cysteine and the closing phenylalanine or tryptophan.

cdr3_length j_call v_call cdr3_aa
17 TRBJ2-1 TRBV4-2 CASSQDSRGLAYNEQFF
13 TRBJ2-7 TRBV30 CAWSVKGLREQYF
15 TRBJ1-2 TRBV29-1 CSVGGPSGGNDGYTF
14 TRBJ2-5 TRBV7-2 CASSLDSAGGEQYF
16 TRBJ2-4 TRBV2 CASNQGQSLAKNIQYF
15 TRBJ2-1 TRBV5-6 CASSRGQGRGRSQFF
14 TRBJ2-5 TRBV5-4 CASIPRLAVETQYF
13 TRBJ2-5 TRBV7-7 CASSSEAQETQYF
14 TRBJ1-5 TRBV28 CASSSPGSGQPQHF
11 TRBJ2-5 TRBV30 CAWRLGAAQYF
13 TRBJ1-5 TRBV5-1 CASSLAYDQPQHF
13 TRBJ1-1 TRBV18 CASSPGQDTEAFF
15 TRBJ2-7 TRBV11-2 CASSHEGAGDNEQYF
15 TRBJ2-1 TRBV7-9 CASSWTSGGSNEQFF
13 TRBJ1-2 TRBV7-9 CASSLEGGYGYTF
14 TRBJ1-2 TRBV30 CAWSADRGAYGYTF
15 TRBJ2-7 TRBV27 CASSPTPGLSLEQYF
14 TRBJ1-2 TRBV11-3 CASSYRGANYGYTF
14 TRBJ2-2 TRBV2 CASSWGQNTGELFF
15 TRBJ2-7 TRBV27 CASSSYRESLSEQYF
13 TRBJ2-1 TRBV2 CASGARDYAEQFF
14 TRBJ2-5 TRBV29-1 CSAPDGRFRETQYF
11 TRBJ1-2 TRBV5-1 CASSLGYGYTF
14 TRBJ2-1 TRBV19 CASSMGGLYSKQFF
15 TRBJ2-4 TRBV21-1 CASSKYRTGLNIQYF
15 TRBJ2-2 TRBV5-1 CASSSLQGGTGELFF
14 TRBJ2-7 TRBV7-9 CASSLDGASGEQYF
14 TRBJ1-5 TRBV7-2 CASSFRQGNQPQHF